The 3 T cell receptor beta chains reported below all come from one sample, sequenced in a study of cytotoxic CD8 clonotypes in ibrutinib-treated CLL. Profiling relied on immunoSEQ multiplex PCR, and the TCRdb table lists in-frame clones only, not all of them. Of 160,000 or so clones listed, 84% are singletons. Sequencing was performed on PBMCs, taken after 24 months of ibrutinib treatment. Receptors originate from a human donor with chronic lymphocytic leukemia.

CDR3 coding DNA: TGTGCCAGCAGCCCAGAAGACAGATATAGCAATCAGCCCCAGCATTTT. This translates into CASSPEDRYSNQPQHF. The J gene is TRBJ1-5, the V gene TRBV7-2; TRBD1 might be the D (5 bases). Germline loops: CDR1 SGHTA, CDR2 FQGNSA. Trimming took 5 bases from V and 0 from J, leaving 14 bases between them. The CDR3 loop spans 16 amino acids.

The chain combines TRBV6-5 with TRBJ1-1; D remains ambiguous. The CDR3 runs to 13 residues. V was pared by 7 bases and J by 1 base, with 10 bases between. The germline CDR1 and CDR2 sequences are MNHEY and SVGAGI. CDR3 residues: CASTFRRNTEAFF. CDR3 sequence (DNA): TGTGCCAGCACCTTCCGAAGGAACACTGAAGCTTTCTTT.

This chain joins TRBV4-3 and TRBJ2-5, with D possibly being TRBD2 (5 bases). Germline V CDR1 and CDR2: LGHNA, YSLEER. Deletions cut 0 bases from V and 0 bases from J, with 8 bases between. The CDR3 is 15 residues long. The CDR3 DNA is TGCGCCAGCAGCCAAGACGACGGGGACCAAGAGACCCAGTACTTC. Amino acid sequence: CASSQDDGDQETQYF.